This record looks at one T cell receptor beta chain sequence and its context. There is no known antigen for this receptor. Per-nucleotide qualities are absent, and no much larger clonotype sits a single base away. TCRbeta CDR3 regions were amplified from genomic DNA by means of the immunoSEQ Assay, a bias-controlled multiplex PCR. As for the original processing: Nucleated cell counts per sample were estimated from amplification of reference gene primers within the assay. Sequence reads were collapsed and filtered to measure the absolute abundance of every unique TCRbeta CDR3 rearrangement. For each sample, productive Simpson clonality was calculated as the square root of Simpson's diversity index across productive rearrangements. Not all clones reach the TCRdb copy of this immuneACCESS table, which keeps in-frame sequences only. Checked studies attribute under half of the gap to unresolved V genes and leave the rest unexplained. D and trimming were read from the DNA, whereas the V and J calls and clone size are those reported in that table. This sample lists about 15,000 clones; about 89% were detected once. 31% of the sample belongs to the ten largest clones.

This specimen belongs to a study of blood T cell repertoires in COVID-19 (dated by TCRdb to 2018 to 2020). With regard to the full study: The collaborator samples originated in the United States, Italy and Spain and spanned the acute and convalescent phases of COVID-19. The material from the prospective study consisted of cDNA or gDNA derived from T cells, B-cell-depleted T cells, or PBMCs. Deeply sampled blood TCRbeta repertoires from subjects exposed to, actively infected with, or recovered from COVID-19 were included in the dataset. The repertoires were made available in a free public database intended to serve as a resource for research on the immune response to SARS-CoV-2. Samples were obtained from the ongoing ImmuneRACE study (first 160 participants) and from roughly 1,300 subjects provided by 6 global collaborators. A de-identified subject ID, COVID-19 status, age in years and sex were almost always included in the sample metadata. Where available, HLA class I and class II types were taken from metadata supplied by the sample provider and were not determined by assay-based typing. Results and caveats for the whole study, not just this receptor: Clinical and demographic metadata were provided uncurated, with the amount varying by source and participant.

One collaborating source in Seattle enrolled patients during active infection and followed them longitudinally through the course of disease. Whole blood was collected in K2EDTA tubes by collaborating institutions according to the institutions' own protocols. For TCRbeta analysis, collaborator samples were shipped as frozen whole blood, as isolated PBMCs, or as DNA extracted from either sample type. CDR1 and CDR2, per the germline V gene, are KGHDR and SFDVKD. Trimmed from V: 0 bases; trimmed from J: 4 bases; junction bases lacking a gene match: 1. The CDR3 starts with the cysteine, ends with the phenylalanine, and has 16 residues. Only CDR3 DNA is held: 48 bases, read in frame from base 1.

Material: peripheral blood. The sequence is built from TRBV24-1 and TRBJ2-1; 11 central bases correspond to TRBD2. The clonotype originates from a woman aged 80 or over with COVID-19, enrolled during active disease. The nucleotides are TGTGCCACCAGTGATTTGGCTAGCGGGAGGTACAATGAGCAGTTCTTC. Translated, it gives CATSDLASGRYNEQFF.